This TCR beta chain appears in the sequencing data of a study of cytomegalovirus exposure and HLA in healthy donors. Study-wide findings and caveats: As a later analysis showed, a missense DCLRE1C variant was linked to trimming of TCR beta V- and J-genes.

Use of 60 Vbeta and 13 Jbeta primers characterized the PCR. Profiling relied on immunoSEQ multiplex PCR, and the TCRdb table lists in-frame clones only, not all of them. The sample consists of 140,000 or so clones, over 70% of them appearing once. The donors comprised healthy bone marrow donors. With regard to this clone: What it binds is not known.

The CDR3 covers 15 residues. The V end lost 0 bases, the J end lost 8 bases, and 14 bases lay between the germline ends. The V gene's germline CDR1 is SGDLS and CDR2 YYNGEE. Material for sequencing was PBMCs. V and J are TRBV9 and TRBJ1-4; weak D call: TRBD1 (6 bases). This TCR came from a man aged 40-49 years in good health and CMV-seronegative. CDR3 DNA: TGTGCCAGCAGCGTAGCCGGGGGCGGGAGGGAAAAACTGTTTTTT. It is translated as CASSVAGGGREKLFF. The full variable domain, its missing parts supplied by reference TRBV9 and TRBJ1-4, is DSGVTQTPKHLITATGQRVTLRCSPRSGDLSVYWYQQSLDQGLQFLIQYYNGEERAKGNILERFSAQQFPDLHSELNLSSLELGDSALYFCASSVAGGGREKLFFGSGTQLSVL.